This is a list of T cell receptor beta chains from one sample in a study of T cell responses to AZD1222 COVID-19 vaccine. Generated by immunoSEQ multiplex PCR, the TCRdb table keeps only in-frame clones and is missing some. The table includes around 180,000 clones, approximately 86% detected once. The sequencing used peripheral blood, collected on day 0 of AZD1222 vaccination. Every receptor here comes from an adult in good health. CDR3s include the opening cysteine and the closing phenylalanine or tryptophan. Each record gives: D gene, CDR3 length, V gene, J gene, CDR3 protein, CDR3 DNA. D genes are given only for firm matches.

D: TRBD1
length: 15
V: TRBV5-6
J: TRBJ1-4
CDR3: CASTRGGGANEKLFF
DNA: TGTGCCAGCACCCGAGGGGGCGGAGCTAATGAAAAACTGTTTTTT

D: TRBD2
length: 18
V: TRBV9
J: TRBJ2-1
CDR3: CASSVDSFSGGFGNEQFF
DNA: TGTGCCAGCAGCGTAGACTCGTTTAGCGGGGGGTTCGGGAATGAGCAGTTCTTC

D: TRBD1
length: 14
V: TRBV12-5
J: TRBJ1-1
CDR3: CASDRGEMNTEAFF
DNA: TGTGCTAGTGACAGGGGCGAAATGAACACTGAAGCTTTCTTT

D: TRBD2
length: 15
V: TRBV7-7
J: TRBJ2-7
CDR3: CASSLGAGGGYEQYF
DNA: TGTGCTAGCAGCTTAGGGGCGGGAGGAGGTTACGAGCAGTACTTC

D: TRBD2
length: 15
V: TRBV3-1/TRBV3-2
J: TRBJ2-1
CDR3: CASSSTGGLAGEEFF
DNA: TGTGCCAGCAGCTCTACAGGGGGGCTAGCGGGAGAAGAGTTCTTC

D: TRBD1
length: 14
V: TRBV7-9
J: TRBJ2-5
CDR3: CASGQGAIRETQYF
DNA: TGTGCCAGCGGACAGGGGGCAATCCGGGAGACCCAGTACTTC

D: -
length: 12
V: TRBV27
J: TRBJ1-1
CDR3: CATKSLASEAFF
DNA: TGTGCCACTAAGAGCCTCGCTTCTGAAGCTTTCTTT

D: -
length: 18
V: TRBV1
J: TRBJ2-5
CDR3: CTSSQDGTSGGARETQYF
DNA: TGCACCAGCAGCCAAGATGGGACTAGCGGGGGGGCACGAGAGACCCAGTACTTC

D: -
length: 14
V: TRBV2
J: TRBJ1-1
CDR3: CASSERQGPSGAFF
DNA: TGTGCCAGCAGTGAACGGCAAGGGCCCTCGGGAGCTTTCTTT

D: -
length: 13
V: TRBV2
J: TRBJ1-3
CDR3: CASRPDLGNTIYF
DNA: TGTGCCAGCAGGCCTGATCTTGGAAACACCATATATTTT

D: -
length: 16
V: TRBV7-2
J: TRBJ1-3
CDR3: CASSLAPGSSGNTIYF
DNA: TGTGCCAGCAGCTTAGCACCAGGGAGCTCTGGAAACACCATATATTTT

D: TRBD1
length: 17
V: TRBV7-8
J: TRBJ1-1
CDR3: CASSFGQGRTIGTEAFF
DNA: TGTGCCAGCAGCTTCGGACAGGGGCGTACTATTGGCACTGAAGCTTTCTTT